Given below is one TCR beta chain in context. The entry originates in a study of control samples from healthy donors and cancer patients. Sequenced by immunoSEQ multiplex PCR; TCRdb stores in-frame clones only, minus some. The sample has 80,000 or so clones; 92% are singletons. The CDR3 sequence is 17 residues long. CDR1 and CDR2 from the germline V gene are KGHSH and LQKENI. V was trimmed by 3 bases and J by 7 bases, leaving 24 bases between them. The V and J genes are TRBV18 and TRBJ1-2, with a weak D call TRBD1 (5 bases). The sample taken for sequencing was blood. The sequence derives from a woman in her sixties in good health. CDR3: CASSPQGTAAAVGGYTF. The CDR3 region has the DNA TGTGCCAGCTCACCTCAGGGTACCGCCGCTGCGGTTGGTGGCTACACCTTC.